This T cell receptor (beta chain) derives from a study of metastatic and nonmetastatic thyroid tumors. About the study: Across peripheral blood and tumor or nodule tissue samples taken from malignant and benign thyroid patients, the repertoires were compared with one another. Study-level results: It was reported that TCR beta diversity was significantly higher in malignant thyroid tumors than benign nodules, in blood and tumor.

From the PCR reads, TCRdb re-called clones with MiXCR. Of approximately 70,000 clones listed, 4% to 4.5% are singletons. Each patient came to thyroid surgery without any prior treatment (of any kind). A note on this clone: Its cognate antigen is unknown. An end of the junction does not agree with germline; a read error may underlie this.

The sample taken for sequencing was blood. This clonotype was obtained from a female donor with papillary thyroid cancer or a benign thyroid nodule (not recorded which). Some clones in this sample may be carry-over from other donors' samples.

In DNA, the CDR3 is TGCCCCATCAGTGAAGTCGGGGGGGCGGGAGGTACAGATACGCAGTATTTT. This gives the protein CPISEVGGAGGTDTQYF. The rearrangement joins TRBV10-3 to TRBJ2-3; 8 bases line up with TRBD2. Germline loops: CDR1 ENHRY, CDR2 SYGVKD. The CDR3 length is 17 residues.